This is a list of T cell receptor beta chains from one sample in a study of cytomegalovirus exposure and HLA in healthy donors. TCRdb's table, derived via immunoSEQ multiplex PCR, lists solely in-frame clones and lacks some. The sample holds more than 150,000 clones; 82% are singletons and the top ten take 1.5%. The sequencing input was PBMCs. Receptors were obtained from a man in his forties in good health and CMV-seronegative. CDR3s include the opening cysteine and the closing phenylalanine or tryptophan. A D gene is named only where the DNA matches it firmly. Expanded clones are given a class, and other clones once, few, many or no size at all.

j_call,d_call,v_call,clone_size,cdr3_nt,cdr3_aa
TRBJ2-5,NA,TRBV6-5,NA,TGTGCCAGCAGTTACCGCCAGGGCGGCCGCGGGACCCAGTACTTC,CASSYRQGGRGTQYF
TRBJ1-5,NA,TRBV19,NA,TGTGCCAGTACTGCCACCGGGGTCCGAGGCAATCAGCCCCAGCATTTT,CASTATGVRGNQPQHF
TRBJ2-2,NA,TRBV7-2,NA,TGTGCCAGCAGCCTAGGGGCGTTTTCCAACACCGGGGAGCTGTTTTTT,CASSLGAFSNTGELFF
TRBJ1-2,TRBD1,TRBV10-3,NA,TGTGCCATCAGTGAGTCTGTACAGGGGGCCTATGGCTACACCTTC,CAISESVQGAYGYTF
TRBJ1-1,TRBD1,TRBV5-1,NA,TGCGCCTCAACGGGACAGGGAGACACTGAAGCTTTCTTT,CASTGQGDTEAFF
TRBJ2-3,NA,TRBV7-2,NA,TGTGCCAGCAGCCCTTTTTCGAGACGGGGAGATACGCAGTATTTT,CASSPFSRRGDTQYF
TRBJ2-1,TRBD2,TRBV7-3,few,TGTGCCAGCAGCTCCACCCTGACTAGCGGGGGAACTGAGCAGTTCTTC,CASSSTLTSGGTEQFF
TRBJ2-1,TRBD1,TRBV5-1,NA,TGCGCCAGCAGCCAACAAGGACAGGGGGCCAATGAGCAGTTCTTC,CASSQQGQGANEQFF
TRBJ1-4,NA,TRBV2,few,TGTGCCAGCAGATGGACAAGTAATGAAAAACTGTTTTTT,CASRWTSNEKLFF
TRBJ1-1,TRBD1,TRBV7-2,NA,TGTGCCAGCAGCCCCCAGGGGGCCACTGAAGCTTTCTTT,CASSPQGATEAFF
TRBJ2-3,NA,TRBV10-1,NA,TGCGCCAGCAGTGAAATTTGGCGGGGAGATGCCCGGCGCACAGATACGCAGTATTTT,CASSEIWRGDARRTDTQYF
TRBJ1-1,NA,TRBV7-2,NA,TGTGCCAGCAGCACCGGGACATTTAACACTGAAGCTTTCTTT,CASSTGTFNTEAFF
TRBJ2-3,TRBD2,TRBV5-4,NA,TGTGCCAGCAGCTTGTCGGCAGGACTAGCGCCTAGCACAGATACGCAGTATTTT,CASSLSAGLAPSTDTQYF
TRBJ2-2,TRBD2,TRBV7-6,NA,TGTGCCAGCAGCCAACAGACTAGCGGGGGCACCGGGGAGCTGTTTTTT,CASSQQTSGGTGELFF
TRBJ2-2,TRBD2,TRBV7-8,NA,TGTGCCAGCAGCTTGGGGGGACTATCCGGGGAGCTGTTTTTT,CASSLGGLSGELFF
TRBJ1-3,TRBD1,TRBV28,NA,TGTGCCAGCAGGCCGACAGGGGTGGGGGCTCTCTCTGGAAACACCATATATTTT,CASRPTGVGALSGNTIYF
TRBJ1-6,TRBD1,TRBV7-2,NA,TGTGCCAGCAGCTCCCGGGACAGCTACTCCTATAATTCACCCCTCCACTTT,CASSSRDSYSYNSPLHF
TRBJ2-3,NA,TRBV7-7,once,TGTGCTAGCAGCCGGGCGGGGCGCACAGATACGCAGTATTTT,CASSRAGRTDTQYF
TRBJ2-1,NA,TRBV30,NA,TGTGCCTGGAGGGCTGATTATGAGCAGTTCTTC,CAWRADYEQFF
TRBJ2-3,NA,TRBV2,NA,TGTGCCAGCCACACGAACACAGATACGCAGTATTTT,CASHTNTDTQYF